This T cell receptor (beta chain) emerged from a study of shared clonotypes between healthy human individuals. CD45RO-negative, CCR7-positively selected cells formed the naive CD8 fraction, excluding terminally differentiated effector memory CD45RA+ cells. Germline V gene sequence: CDR1 SEHNR, CDR2 FQNEAQ (reference sequence). V was pared by 0 bases and J by 5 bases, with 4 bases between. The CDR3 length is 12 residues. Assay used: immunoSEQ multiplex PCR; TCRdb lists only in-frame clones, some missing. Of approximately 840,000 clones in the sample, about 96% were seen once. The rearrangement links TRBV7-9 to TRBJ1-1; no firm D call. This clonotype was sampled from a man aged 25 to 40 in good health. The sequenced sample consisted of naive CD8+ T cells sorted from blood. CDR3 sequence reads: CASSLAFTEAFF. The CDR3 DNA is TGTGCCAGCAGCTTAGCATTTACTGAAGCTTTCTTT.